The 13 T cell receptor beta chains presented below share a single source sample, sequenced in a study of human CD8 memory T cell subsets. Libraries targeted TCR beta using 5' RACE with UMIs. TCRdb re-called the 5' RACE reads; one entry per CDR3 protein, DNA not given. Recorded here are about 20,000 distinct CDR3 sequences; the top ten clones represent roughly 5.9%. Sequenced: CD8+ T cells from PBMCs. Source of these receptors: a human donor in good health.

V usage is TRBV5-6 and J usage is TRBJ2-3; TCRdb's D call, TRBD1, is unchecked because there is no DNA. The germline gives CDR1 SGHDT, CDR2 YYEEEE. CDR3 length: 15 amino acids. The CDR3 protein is CASSPTGGAVDTQYF.

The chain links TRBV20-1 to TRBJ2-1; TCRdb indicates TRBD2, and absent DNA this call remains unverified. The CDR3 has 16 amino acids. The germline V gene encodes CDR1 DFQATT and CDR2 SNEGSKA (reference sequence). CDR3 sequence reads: CSAIGTARSSYNEQFF.

CDR3 region: CASTGLAGRDEQYF. The chain uses TRBV28 and TRBJ2-7; the TCRdb call, TRBD2, lacks DNA for checking. The CDR3 consists of 14 residues. Germline CDR1 is MDHEN and CDR2 is SYDVKM. The whole variable domain, filled in from reference TRBV28 and TRBJ2-7, reads DVKVTQSSRYLVKRTGEKVFLECVQDMDHENMFWYRQDPGLGLRLIYFSYDVKMKEKGDIPEGYSVSREKKERFSLILESASTNQTSMYLCASTGLAGRDEQYFGPGTRLTVT.

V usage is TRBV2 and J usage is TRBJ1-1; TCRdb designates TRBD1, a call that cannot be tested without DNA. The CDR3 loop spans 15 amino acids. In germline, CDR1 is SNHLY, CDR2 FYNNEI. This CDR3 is CASSGWQGPNTEAFF.

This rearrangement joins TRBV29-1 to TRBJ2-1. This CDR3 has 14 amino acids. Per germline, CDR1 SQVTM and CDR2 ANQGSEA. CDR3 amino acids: CSVIIKGSYNEQFF.

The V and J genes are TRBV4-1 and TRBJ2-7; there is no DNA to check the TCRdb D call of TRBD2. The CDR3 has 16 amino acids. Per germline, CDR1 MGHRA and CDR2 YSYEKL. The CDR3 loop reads CASSQIGTTNTYEQYF.

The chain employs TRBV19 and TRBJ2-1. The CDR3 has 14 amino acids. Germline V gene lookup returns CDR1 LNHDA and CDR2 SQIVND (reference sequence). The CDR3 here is CASSPSGPVNEQFF.

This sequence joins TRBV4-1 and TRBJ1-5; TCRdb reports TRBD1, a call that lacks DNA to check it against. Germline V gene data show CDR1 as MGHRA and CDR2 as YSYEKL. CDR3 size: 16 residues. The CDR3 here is CASSQDDRVTGQPQHF.

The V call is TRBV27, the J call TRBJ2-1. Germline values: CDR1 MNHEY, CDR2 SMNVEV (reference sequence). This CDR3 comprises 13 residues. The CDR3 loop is CASSLAAYNEQFF.

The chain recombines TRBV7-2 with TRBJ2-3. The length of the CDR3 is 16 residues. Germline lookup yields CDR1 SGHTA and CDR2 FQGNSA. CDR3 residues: CASSLGASGSTDTQYF.

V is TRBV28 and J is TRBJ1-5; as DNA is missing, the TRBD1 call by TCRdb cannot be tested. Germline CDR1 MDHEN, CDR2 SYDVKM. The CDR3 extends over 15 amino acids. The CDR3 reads CASSFISEGNQPQHF.

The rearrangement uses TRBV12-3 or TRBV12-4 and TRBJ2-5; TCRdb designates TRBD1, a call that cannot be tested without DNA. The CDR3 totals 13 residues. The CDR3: CASSFLSSETQYF.

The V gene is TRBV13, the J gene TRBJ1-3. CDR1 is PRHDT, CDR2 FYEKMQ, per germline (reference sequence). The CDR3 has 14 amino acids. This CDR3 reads CASSIQGSGNTIYF.